The subject of this entry is one T cell receptor (beta chain). Its target is unknown. The record originates from a study of cytomegalovirus exposure and HLA in healthy donors. Study information: Prior work identified around 100 million unique TCR beta sequences in some 180 million T cells. Findings of the study overall: Looking again later, the authors saw that most CMV-associated TCR beta chains seemed HLA-restricted.

Germline CDR1 and CDR2: MNHNS and SASEGT. This CDR3 region has 12 residues. It was with 60 Vbeta and 13 Jbeta primers that the PCR ran. Clones were read by immunoSEQ multiplex PCR, and TCRdb kept only the in-frame ones, dropping some. The sample holds some 150,000 clones; 60% to 80% are singletons and the top ten take more than 1.4%. This receptor was taken from a male donor in good health and CMV-seronegative. Sequencing was carried out using PBMCs. The chain combines TRBV6-1 with TRBJ2-5; D uncertain. The J call is uncertain, as TRBJ2-7 better fits the DNA end. The CDR3 reads CASSAQWGEQYF. The CDR3 nucleotides read TGTGCCAGCAGTGCCCAATGGGGCGAGCAGTACTTC.